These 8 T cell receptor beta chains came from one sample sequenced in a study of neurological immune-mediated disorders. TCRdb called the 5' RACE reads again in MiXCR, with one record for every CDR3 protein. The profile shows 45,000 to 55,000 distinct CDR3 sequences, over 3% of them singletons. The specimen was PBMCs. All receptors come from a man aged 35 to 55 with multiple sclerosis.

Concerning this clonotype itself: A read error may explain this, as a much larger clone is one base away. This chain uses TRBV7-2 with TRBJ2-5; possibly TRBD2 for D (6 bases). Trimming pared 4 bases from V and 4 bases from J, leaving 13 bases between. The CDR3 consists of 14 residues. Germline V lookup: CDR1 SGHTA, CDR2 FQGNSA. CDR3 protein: CASSSTRGLETQYF. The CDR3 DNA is TGTGCCAGCAGCTCGACTAGAGGGTTAGAGACCCAGTACTTC.

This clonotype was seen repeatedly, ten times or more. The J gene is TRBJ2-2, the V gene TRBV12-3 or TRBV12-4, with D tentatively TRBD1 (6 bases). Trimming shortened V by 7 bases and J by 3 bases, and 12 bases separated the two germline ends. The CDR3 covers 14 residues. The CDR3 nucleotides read TGTGCCAGCACCCGGGACACGGACACCGGGGAGCTGTTTTTT. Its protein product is CASTRDTDTGELFF.

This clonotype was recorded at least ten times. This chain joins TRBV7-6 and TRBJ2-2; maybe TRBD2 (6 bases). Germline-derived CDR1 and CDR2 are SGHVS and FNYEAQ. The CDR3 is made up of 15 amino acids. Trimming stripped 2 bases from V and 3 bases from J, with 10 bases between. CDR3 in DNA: TGTGCCAGCAGCTTACGTGGGACTGACACCGGGGAGCTGTTTTTT. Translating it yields CASSLRGTDTGELFF. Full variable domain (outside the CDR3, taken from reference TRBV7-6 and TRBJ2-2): GAGVSQSPRYKVTKRGQDVALRCDPISGHVSLYWYRQALGQGPEFLTYFNYEAQQDKSGLPNDRFSAERPEGSISTLTIQRTEQRDSAMYRCASSLRGTDTGELFFGEGSRLTVL.

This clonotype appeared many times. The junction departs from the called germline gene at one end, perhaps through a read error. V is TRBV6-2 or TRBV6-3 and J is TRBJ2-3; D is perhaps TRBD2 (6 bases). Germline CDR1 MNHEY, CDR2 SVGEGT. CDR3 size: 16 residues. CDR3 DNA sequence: TGTGCCAGCAGTGACTCCCCAGCGGGCAGGACAGATACGCAGTATTTT. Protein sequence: CASSDSPAGRTDTQYF.

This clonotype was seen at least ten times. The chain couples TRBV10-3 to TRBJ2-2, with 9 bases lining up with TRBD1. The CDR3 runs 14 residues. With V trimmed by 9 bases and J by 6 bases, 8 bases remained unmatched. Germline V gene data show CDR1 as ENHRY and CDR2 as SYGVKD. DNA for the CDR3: TGTGCCATTCGGACAGGGGCATCGGCCGGGGAGCTGTTTTTT. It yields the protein CAIRTGASAGELFF.

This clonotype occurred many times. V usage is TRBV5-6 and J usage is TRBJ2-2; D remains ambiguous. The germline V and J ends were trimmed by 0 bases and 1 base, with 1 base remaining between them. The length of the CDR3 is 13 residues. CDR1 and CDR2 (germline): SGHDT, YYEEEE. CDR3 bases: TGTGCCAGCAGCTTGGTGAACACCGGGGAGCTGTTTTTT. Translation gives CASSLVNTGELFF.

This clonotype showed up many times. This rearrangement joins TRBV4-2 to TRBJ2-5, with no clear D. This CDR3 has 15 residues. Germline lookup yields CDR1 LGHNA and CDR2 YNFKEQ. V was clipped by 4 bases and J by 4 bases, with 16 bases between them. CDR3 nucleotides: TGTGCCAGCAGCCTAAAACCGACACCGGGAGAGACCCAGTACTTC. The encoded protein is CASSLKPTPGETQYF.

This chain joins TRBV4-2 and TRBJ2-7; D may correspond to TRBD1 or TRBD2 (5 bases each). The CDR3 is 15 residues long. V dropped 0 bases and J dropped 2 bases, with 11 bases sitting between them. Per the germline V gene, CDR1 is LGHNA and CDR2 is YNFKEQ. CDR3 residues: CASSQERLGPYEQYF. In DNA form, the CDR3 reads TGTGCCAGCAGCCAAGAACGTCTGGGACCCTACGAGCAGTACTTC.